These 27 T cell receptor beta chains originate from one sample sequenced in a study of shared clonotypes between healthy human individuals. The assay was immunoSEQ multiplex PCR, and TCRdb's table has in-frame clones only and misses some. In the table there are about 96,000 clones, almost 70% of which are singletons. Sequencing was performed on memory CD8+ T cells sorted from blood. This sample's subset: CD45RO+ cells pooled with CCR7-negative TemRA cells. The receptors were sampled from a man aged 25 to 40 in good health.

The CDR3 protein is CASSYDGSPGTQYF. The DNA of the CDR3 is TGTGCCAGCAGTTACGATGGGTCCCCTGGTACGCAGTATTTT. The chain has TRBV6-6 and TRBJ2-3; D ambiguous. In germline, CDR1 is MNHNY, CDR2 SVGAGI (reference sequence). Trimming stripped 2 bases from V and 8 bases from J, with 14 bases between. The CDR3 runs 14 residues.

As for this clone: This probably arose from a read error, given a far larger clone one base away. The same CDR3 arises from other DNA sequences in this sample as well. The V and J genes are TRBV13 and TRBJ1-1; no clear D gene. The CDR3 loop spans 13 amino acids. Germline V gene sequence: CDR1 PRHDT, CDR2 FYEKMQ (reference sequence). DNA for the CDR3: TGCGCCAGCAGCCCCCAACGGAACACTGAAGCTTTCTTT. Protein product: CASSPQRNTEAFF.

This clone was detected only a few times. The chain couples TRBV14 to TRBJ1-4; D uncertain. Germline assignment: CDR1 SGHDN and CDR2 FVKESK. The V and J ends lost 0 bases and 0 bases respectively, with 11 bases between them. This CDR3 has 17 amino acids. The CDR3 bases are TGTGCCAGCAGCCAAGAAGGGTCGGGGACAACTAATGAAAAACTGTTTTTT. This sequence encodes CASSQEGSGTTNEKLFF.

The rearrangement links TRBV11-3 to TRBJ1-1; weak D call: TRBD1 (6 bases). The germline CDR1 and CDR2 sequences are SGHNT and YENEEA. The CDR3 length is 13 residues. V was trimmed by 8 bases and J by 2 bases, leaving 12 bases between them. The CDR3 loop reads CASGKGGNTEAFF. DNA of the CDR3: TGTGCCAGCGGGAAGGGGGGTAACACTGAAGCTTTCTTT.

V and J are TRBV13 and TRBJ2-7; D call uncertain. CDR1 PRHDT and CDR2 FYEKMQ come from the germline V gene (reference sequence). Trimming cost V 5 bases and J 3 bases, with 11 bases left between them. The CDR3 is 13 residues long. CDR3 residues: CASSPQSHYEQYV. DNA for the CDR3: TGTGCCAGCAGCCCACAGTCTCACTACGAGCAGTACGTC.

This chain connects TRBV15 to TRBJ2-5; D may be TRBD2 (6 bases). CDR1 is LNHNV and CDR2 is YYDKDF in the germline V gene (reference sequence). V gave up 0 bases and J gave up 5 bases, with 13 bases separating them. The CDR3 is 15 amino acids. This chain's CDR3 is CATSRDTAGGETQYF. The CDR3 coding sequence is TGTGCCACCAGCAGAGATACAGCGGGCGGGGAGACCCAGTACTTC. The full variable domain, in which reference TRBV15 and TRBJ2-5 provide the parts outside the CDR3, is DAMVIQNPRYQVTQFGKPVTLSCSQTLNHNVMYWYQQKSSQAPKLLFHYYDKDFNNEADTPDNFQSRRPNTSFCFLDIRSPGLGDTAMYLCATSRDTAGGETQYFGPGTRLLVL.

The chain uses TRBV25-1 and TRBJ2-3; 7 bases agree with TRBD2. Germline lookup yields CDR1 MGHDK and CDR2 SYGVNS. Trimming at V came to 2 bases and at J to 3 bases, leaving 5 bases not matched to a gene. This CDR3 is 15 amino acids long. Here the CDR3 reads CASSEMSGGTDTQYF. The CDR3 DNA sequence: TGTGCCAGCAGTGAAATGTCGGGGGGAACAGATACGCAGTATTTT.

The chain is built from TRBV30 and TRBJ2-7; D gene ambiguous. The CDR3 covers 11 residues. The V end lost 3 bases, the J end lost 5 bases, and 8 bases lay between the germline ends. CDR1 and CDR2 from the germline V gene are GTSNPN and SVGIG (reference sequence). CDR3 protein: CAWRENNEQYF. For the CDR3, the DNA is TGTGCCTGGAGGGAAAACAACGAGCAGTACTTC.

The chain joins TRBV14 to TRBJ2-5, with 8 nucleotides matching TRBD1. The junction had 6 bases not matched to a gene; V was cut back by 5 bases and J by 4 bases. The CDR3 runs 14 residues. Germline V gene data show CDR1 as SGHDN and CDR2 as FVKESK. The CDR3 loop reads CASSTDRAIETQYF. The CDR3 DNA reads as TGTGCCAGCAGCACGGACAGGGCAATAGAGACCCAGTACTTC.

The chain combines TRBV7-9 with TRBJ2-1, with 9 bases aligning to TRBD2. The germline V gene has CDR1 SEHNR and CDR2 FQNEAQ (reference sequence). The CDR3 has 17 residues. The V and J ends lost 1 base and 5 bases, in that order; junction bases with no gene match: 9. The CDR3 bases are TGTGCCAGCAGCTTAGATCTAGGACTAGCGAGAAACAATGAGCAGTTCTTC. This translates into CASSLDLGLARNNEQFF.

The chain joins TRBV9 to TRBJ1-1, with D possibly TRBD1 on 5 matching bases. The CDR3 is 15 residues long. The germline CDR1 and CDR2 sequences are SGDLS and YYNGEE. V lost 3 bases and J lost 2, with 14 bases in between. The DNA of the CDR3 is TGTGCCAGCAGCGCAGGGTTTTCGGTCAACACTGAAGCTTTCTTT. This codes for CASSAGFSVNTEAFF.

This clone has ten or more counts. This chain joins TRBV11-2 and TRBJ2-7; possible D gene TRBD1, 6 bases. Deletions cut 1 base from V and 4 bases from J, with 11 bases between. This CDR3 has 14 residues. Germline CDR1 reads SGHAT; CDR2 reads FQNNGV. The CDR3 DNA follows: TGTGCCAGCAGCTTAGTTCCAGGGGATTACGAGCAGTACTTC. Translating it yields CASSLVPGDYEQYF.

This clone was detected once. The rearrangement joins TRBV5-5 to TRBJ1-3; maybe TRBD1 (6 bases). This CDR3 comprises 17 residues. The germline CDR1 and CDR2 sequences are SGHKS and YYEKEE (reference sequence). Trimming stripped 4 bases from V and 0 bases from J, with 17 bases between. The CDR3 protein is CASSAGWTAISGNTIYF. CDR3 DNA: TGTGCCAGCAGCGCGGGTTGGACAGCGATCTCTGGAAACACCATATATTTT.

This chain joins TRBV4-3 and TRBJ2-3; unclear D gene. The CDR3 is 13 amino acids. Germline V CDR1 and CDR2: LGHNA, YSLEER. V lost 0 bases to trimming and J lost 7 bases, with 8 bases between them. For the CDR3, the DNA is TGCGCCAGCAGCCAAGATTTGGGCAATACGCAGTATTTT. It specifies CASSQDLGNTQYF.

The gene calls are TRBV7-9 and TRBJ2-3; 8 bases fit TRBD1. CDR1 is SEHNR, CDR2 FQNEAQ, per germline (reference sequence). The CDR3 has 15 amino acids. V lost 0 bases to trimming and J lost 3 bases; unmatched junction nucleotides: 2. The CDR3 reads CASSLARTGTDTQYF. The CDR3 nucleotides read TGTGCCAGCAGCTTAGCGCGGACAGGGACAGATACGCAGTATTTT.

The chain is built from TRBV13 and TRBJ2-3; 9 bases align to TRBD1. The length of the CDR3 is 15 residues. Germline CDR1 and CDR2: PRHDT and FYEKMQ (reference sequence). V shed 3 bases and J 5 bases; nucleotides not matched to a gene: 6. In DNA form, the CDR3 reads TGTGCCAGCAGCTTCGTGGACAGGGGTGGAGATACGCAGTATTTT. This codes for CASSFVDRGGDTQYF.

The J gene is TRBJ1-3, the V gene TRBV29-1; D is undetermined. Germline loops: CDR1 SQVTM, CDR2 ANQGSEA. This CDR3 is built from 12 residues. V lost 3 bases, J lost 4 bases, and 7 bases lay in between. CDR3 coding DNA: TGCAGCGTTGACGGGCCCGGAAACACCATATATTTT. It specifies CSVDGPGNTIYF.

In its sample, this clone was seen a few times. This sequence joins TRBV6-4 and TRBJ2-3; unclear D gene. Germline V gene data show CDR1 as MRHNA and CDR2 as SNTAGT. CDR3 size: 15 residues. Trimming shortened V by 2 bases and J by 0 bases, and 9 bases separated the two germline ends. CDR3 protein: CASSDGASSTDTQYF. CDR3 nucleotides: TGTGCCAGCAGTGACGGAGCGTCTAGCACAGATACGCAGTATTTT.

The rearrangement uses TRBV6-6 and TRBJ2-5; D unresolved. V was clipped by 7 bases and J by 0 bases, with 12 bases between them. Germline values: CDR1 MNHNY, CDR2 SVGAGI (reference sequence). This CDR3 is 14 amino acids long. CDR3: CASTVIGYQETQYF. CDR3 DNA sequence: TGTGCCAGCACCGTAATCGGCTACCAAGAGACCCAGTACTTC.

In DNA, the CDR3 is TGTGCCAGCAGTTTGGTTTACGATACCTACGAGCAGTACTTC. This encodes CASSLVYDTYEQYF. This rearrangement joins TRBV28 to TRBJ2-7; D uncertain. The V end lost 3 bases, the J end lost 2 bases, and 11 bases lay between the germline ends. The CDR3 has 14 amino acids. CDR1 MDHEN and CDR2 SYDVKM come from the germline V gene.

The chain is built from TRBV11-3 and TRBJ2-1, with D possibly matching TRBD2 (6 bases). The CDR3 is 17 amino acids. V lost 4 bases and J lost 3, with 19 bases in between. Germline CDR1 is SGHNT and CDR2 is YENEEA. As DNA, the CDR3 is TGTGCCAGCAGCTCCTCCATTTCGGGGAGGCACTACAATGAGCAGTTCTTC. This translates into CASSSSISGRHYNEQFF.

This rearrangement joins TRBV11-2 to TRBJ2-3; D uncertain. Germline V gene lookup returns CDR1 SGHAT and CDR2 FQNNGV. The V end lost 5 bases, the J end lost 3 bases, and 9 bases lay between the germline ends. This CDR3 is 13 amino acids long. CDR3 DNA: TGTGCCAGCAGCACCCTCAGGACAGATACGCAGTATTTT. This codes for CASSTLRTDTQYF.

The chain is built from TRBV7-2 and TRBJ2-7, with 10 bases identical to TRBD2. Germline CDR1 SGHTA, CDR2 FQGNSA. The CDR3 is made up of 16 amino acids. The trim removed 5 bases at V and 2 bases at J, leaving 9 bases unmatched. In DNA, the CDR3 is TGTGCCAGCAGCGTGCTAGCGGGAGCCGAGGCCTACGAGCAGTACTTC. Encoded protein: CASSVLAGAEAYEQYF.

Concerning this clone itself: A read error is the likely source, as a far larger clone sits one nucleotide away. The same CDR3 arises from other DNA sequences in this sample as well. This sequence joins TRBV5-4 and TRBJ2-7; the D is unclear. Looked up from germline, CDR1 is SGHNT and CDR2 is YYREEE (reference sequence). Trimming stripped 4 bases from V and 3 bases from J, with 17 bases between. The CDR3 consists of 15 residues. The CDR3 loop reads CASSQDRSRVYEQYF. DNA for the CDR3: TGTGCCAGCAGCCAAGATCGGAGCAGAGTCTACGAGCAGTACTTC.

This clone showed up just a few times. The CDR3 here is CASGAGPNTGELFF. The CDR3 coding sequence is TGCGCCAGCGGAGCGGGGCCTAACACCGGGGAGCTGTTTTTT. V usage is TRBV5-1 and J usage is TRBJ2-2; 7 nucleotides line up with TRBD2. Losses at the gene ends were 7 bases for V and 2 bases for J; bases not matched to a gene: 5. This CDR3 is built from 14 residues. From germline, CDR1 is SGHRS and CDR2 YFSETQ.

The gene calls are TRBV6-1 and TRBJ1-2; D unclear. Trimming removed 2 bases at V and 0 bases at J, with 10 bases between. Germline CDR1 reads MNHNS; CDR2 reads SASEGT. The CDR3 contains 15 residues. The DNA for the CDR3 is TGTGCCAGCAGTGAAAATGGACTGCCTAACTATGGCTACACCTTC. Translating gives CASSENGLPNYGYTF.

This clone was seen a few times. The genes are TRBV5-1 and TRBJ2-5; maybe TRBD2 (5 bases). V was clipped by 0 bases and J by 4 bases, with 16 bases between them. The CDR3 runs to 16 residues. CDR1 and CDR2 (germline): SGHRS, YFSETQ. This CDR3 is CASSLDFELRGETQYF. The CDR3 DNA is TGCGCCAGCAGCTTGGACTTCGAGCTCCGGGGAGAGACCCAGTACTTC.